The source of this T cell receptor beta chain is a study of blood T cell repertoires in COVID-19. Only in-frame clones appear in the TCRdb table, and some are missing; sequencing was by immunoSEQ multiplex PCR. The sample lists around 300,000 clones, 88% occurring once. The length of the CDR3 is 15 residues. Germline V lookup: CDR1 LNHNV, CDR2 YYDKDF (reference sequence). Trimming cost V 3 bases and J 3 bases; bases outside gene matches: 6. This clone was found once. This chain uses TRBV15 with TRBJ2-3, with 7 positions matching TRBD1. Sequences were obtained from peripheral blood. This TCR came from a man in his late teens or twenties with active or convalescent COVID-19. CDR3: CATSRRQGGTDTQYF. CDR3 coding DNA: TGTGCCACCAGCAGGAGACAGGGTGGGACAGATACGCAGTATTTT. The full variable domain, in which reference TRBV15 and TRBJ2-3 provide the parts outside the CDR3, is DAMVIQNPRYQVTQFGKPVTLSCSQTLNHNVMYWYQQKSSQAPKLLFHYYDKDFNNEADTPDNFQSRRPNTSFCFLDIRSPGLGDTAMYLCATSRRQGGTDTQYFGPGTRLTVL.